This TCR beta chain was recorded in a study of OX40 agonist ivuxolimab in advanced cancers. This CDR3 has 14 residues. After removal of 0 bases from V and 3 bases from J, the junction contained 2 bases not matched to a gene. From germline, CDR1 is MNHNY and CDR2 SVGAGI (reference sequence). As regards this clone: Its target is unknown.

Study-wide findings and caveats: Among the lowest peripheral clonal expansion occurred in 0.1-3.0 mg/kg partial responders.

The protocol was immunoSEQ multiplex PCR, while the TCRdb copy is restricted to in-frame clones and leaves out a portion. The data contain 60,000 to 85,000 clones, around 93% of them singletons. V gene TRBV6-6 combines with J gene TRBJ2-7; 7 nucleotides match TRBD1. The sample here was CD4+ or CD8+ T cells sorted from blood, taken in a trial of the OX40 agonist ivuxolimab. This TCR derives from an adult with an advanced solid tumor such as melanoma, head and neck, liver or kidney cancer. As DNA, the CDR3 is TGTGCCAGCAGTTACTCTGGACAGGACTACGAGCAGTACTTC. Residues: CASSYSGQDYEQYF.